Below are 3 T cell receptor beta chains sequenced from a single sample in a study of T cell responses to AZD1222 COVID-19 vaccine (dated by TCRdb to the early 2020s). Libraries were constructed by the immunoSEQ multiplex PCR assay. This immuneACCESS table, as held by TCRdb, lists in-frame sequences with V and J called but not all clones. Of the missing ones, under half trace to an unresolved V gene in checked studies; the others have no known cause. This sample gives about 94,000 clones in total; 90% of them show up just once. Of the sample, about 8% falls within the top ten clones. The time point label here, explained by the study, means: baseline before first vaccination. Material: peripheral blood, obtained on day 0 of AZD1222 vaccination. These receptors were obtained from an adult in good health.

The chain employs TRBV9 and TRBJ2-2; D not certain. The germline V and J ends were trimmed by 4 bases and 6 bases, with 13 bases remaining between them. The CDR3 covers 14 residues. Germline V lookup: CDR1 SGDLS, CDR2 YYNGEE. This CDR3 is CASSPRPGPGELFF. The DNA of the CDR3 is TGTGCCAGCAGCCCTCGACCGGGCCCCGGGGAGCTGTTTTTT.

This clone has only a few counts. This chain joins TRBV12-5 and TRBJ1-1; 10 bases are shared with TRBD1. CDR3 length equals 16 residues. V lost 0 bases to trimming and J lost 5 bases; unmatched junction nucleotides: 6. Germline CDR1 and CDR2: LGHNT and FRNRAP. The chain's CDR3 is CASGLVTGGGRTEAFF. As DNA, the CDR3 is TGTGCTAGTGGTTTGGTGACAGGGGGCGGGAGGACTGAAGCTTTCTTT.

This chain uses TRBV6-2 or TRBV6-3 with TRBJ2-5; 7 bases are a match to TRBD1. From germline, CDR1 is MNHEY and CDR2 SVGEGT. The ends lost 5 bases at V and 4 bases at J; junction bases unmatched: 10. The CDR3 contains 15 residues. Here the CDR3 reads CASSPLTGVTETQYF. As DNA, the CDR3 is TGTGCCAGCAGTCCCCTCACAGGGGTAACAGAGACCCAGTACTTC.